This T cell receptor beta chain is drawn from a study of glioma-infiltrating T cells. Germline V gene lookup returns CDR1 SGHTA and CDR2 FQGNSA. The CDR3 contains 16 residues. Concerning this clonotype: Antigen: not known. The junction does not match germline at one end; this may be a read error.

Notes on the study in general: Above-expected tissue-blood divergence occurred in all gliomas, most in low-grade ones.

Using RNA template, CDR3s of TCR alpha and beta were amplified with iRepertoire arm-PCR. One-step reverse transcription and amplification started from approximately 100-400 ng of tissue mRNA or PBMC total RNA. Each CDR3 protein gets one entry after TCRdb re-called the multiplex PCR reads with MiXCR. The data contain 150,000 to 200,000 distinct CDR3 sequences, about 40% of them singletons. This chain links TRBV7-2 with TRBJ2-3; D is possibly TRBD1 (6 bases). The clonotype was recovered from a human donor with low-grade glioma or glioblastoma, undergoing nonglioma brain surgery, or in good health (not recorded which). Sequenced material: glioma tissue, nonneoplastic brain tissue, or PBMCs (not recorded which). DNA of the CDR3: TGTGCCAGAAGTTTACCACCGACAGGTAGCACAGATAAGCAGTATTTT. This gives the protein CARSLPPTGSTDKQYF. The complete variable domain, with remaining parts taken from reference TRBV7-2 and TRBJ2-3, reads GAGVSQSPSNKVTEKGKDVELRCDPISGHTALYWYRQSLGQGLEFLIYFQGNSAPDKSGLPSDRFSAERTGGSVSTLTIQRTQQEDSAVYLCARSLPPTGSTDKQYFGPGTRLTVL.